Listed here are 23 T cell receptor beta chains from one sample, sequenced in a study of T-cell reconstitution after alpha-beta-depleted transplantation in children (dated by TCRdb to the mid-2010s). The library was prepared using PCR. Reads for this sample came from an Illumina HiSeq 2500. Molecular barcoding was employed in the preparation of TCR libraries, with unique molecular identifiers being used to normalize TCRbeta repertoire quantification. The public reads were quality trimmed at Q25 with fastp and then assembled into clones with MiXCR by TCRdb, keeping productive beta chains. Each CDR3 protein gets just one entry, which takes the most common genes and DNA from the rows behind it. Across this sample there are about 590,000 distinct CDR3 sequences, with over 10% seen only once. The ten biggest clones cover 2.2% of the sample. According to the study, the label for this sample's treatment or condition signals: allogeneic hematopoietic cell transplantation with graft depleted of TCRalphabeta T cells and CD19 B cells.

The material was PBMCs, mostly from graft donor cells, obtained 360 days after TCRalphabeta/CD19-depleted stem cell transplant. These receptor sequences come from a male patient between 10 and 17 years old who had a stem cell transplant for acute myeloid leukemia, so the T cells may come from the graft donor.

In its sample, this clonotype was seen a few times. DNA for the CDR3: TGTGCCATCTCCGGGACTAGCTGGGATACGCAGTATTTT. Translating it yields CAISGTSWDTQYF. This rearrangement joins TRBV10-3 to TRBJ2-3; 9 nucleotides align to TRBD2. Germline V lookup: CDR1 ENHRY, CDR2 SYGVKD. Germline trimming cut 8 bases from V and 6 bases from J; bases unmatched to any gene: 6. This CDR3 is 13 amino acids long.

This clonotype was picked up a small number of times. J is TRBJ2-3 and V is TRBV18; weak D call: TRBD1 (6 bases). Trimming removed 2 bases at V and 6 bases at J, with 12 bases between. Germline assignment: CDR1 KGHSH and CDR2 LQKENI. The CDR3 has 14 residues. The CDR3, as DNA: TGTGCCAGCTCACCAAGGACCCAGGGGGATACGCAGTATTTT. Amino acid sequence: CASSPRTQGDTQYF.

The sample holds many counts of this clonotype. V and J are TRBV15 and TRBJ2-1; D call uncertain. The V end was cut by 3 bases, the J end by 4 bases, with 13 bases between. This CDR3 spans 15 amino acids. CDR1 and CDR2 from the germline V gene are LNHNV and YYDKDF (reference sequence). The CDR3 coding sequence is TGTGCCACCAGCAGGGAGCAGTACGGGTACAATGAGCAGTTCTTC. Its translation: CATSREQYGYNEQFF.

This clonotype was counted a few times. The rearrangement joins TRBV9 to TRBJ2-1; 11 bases fit TRBD2. The V gene end was trimmed by 1 base and the J gene end by 8 bases; junction bases not matched to a gene: 11. The CDR3 length is 17 residues. From germline, CDR1 is SGDLS and CDR2 YYNGEE. Here the CDR3 reads CASSVTLASGRTHEQFF. The CDR3 region has the DNA TGTGCCAGCAGCGTAACCCTAGCTAGCGGGAGGACCCATGAGCAGTTCTTC.

This clonotype came up a few times. The V and J genes are TRBV28 and TRBJ2-7; D is unclear. The CDR3 contains 13 residues. Germline CDR1 reads MDHEN; CDR2 reads SYDVKM. The germline V and J ends were trimmed by 1 base and 3 bases, with 7 bases remaining between them. CDR3 amino acids: CASSLYAGYEQYF. The CDR3 bases are TGTGCCAGCAGTTTATATGCTGGCTACGAGCAGTACTTC.

Comment on this clonotype: This could be a read error, since a much larger clone is one nucleotide away. The chain recombines TRBV6-1 with TRBJ2-7, with 8 bases matching TRBD1. The CDR3 covers 14 residues. Germline CDR1 is MNHNS and CDR2 is SASEGT. The CDR3 reads CASREGQGSCEQYF. The DNA for the CDR3 is TGTGCCAGCAGGGAAGGACAGGGCTCCTGCGAGCAGTACTTC.

The chain joins TRBV11-2 to TRBJ2-7; 9 nucleotides align to TRBD2. The V gene end was trimmed by 2 bases and the J gene end by 0 bases; junction bases not matched to a gene: 11. The CDR3 sequence is 18 residues long. The germline V gene encodes CDR1 SGHAT and CDR2 FQNNGV. CDR3 coding DNA: TGTGCCAGCAGCTTAAGACTAGCGGCGGAGAGGGACTCCTACGAGCAGTACTTC. Encoded protein: CASSLRLAAERDSYEQYF.

CDR3 sequence: CASSLTSSGRSEQFF. For the CDR3, the DNA is TGTGCCAGCAGTTTAACCTCTAGCGGGAGGAGTGAGCAGTTCTTC. The chain uses TRBV28 and TRBJ2-1, with 11 bases aligning to TRBD2. CDR3 length: 15 residues. The junction had 6 bases not matched to a gene; V was cut back by 2 bases and J by 9 bases. Germline CDR1 is MDHEN and CDR2 is SYDVKM. The variable domain in full, completed from reference TRBV28 and TRBJ2-1, reads DVKVTQSSRYLVKRTGEKVFLECVQDMDHENMFWYRQDPGLGLRLIYFSYDVKMKEKGDIPEGYSVSREKKERFSLILESASTNQTSMYLCASSLTSSGRSEQFFGPGTRLTVL.

This clonotype was counted a few times. The CDR3 sequence is CASSHGRGPWNEQYF. For the CDR3, the DNA is TGTGCCAGCAGCCATGGCAGGGGCCCCTGGAACGAGCAGTACTTC. The chain carries TRBV7-9 and TRBJ2-7; perhaps TRBD1 as D (6 bases). The V end was cut by 5 bases, the J end by 5 bases, with 19 bases between. The CDR3 is 15 amino acids. CDR1 and CDR2 from the germline V gene are SEHNR and FQNEAQ (reference sequence).

This clonotype was counted between two and nine times. The V call is TRBV4-3, the J call TRBJ2-1; 9 bases line up with TRBD2. The V and J ends lost 2 bases and 9 bases, in that order; junction bases with no gene match: 17. This CDR3 has 18 amino acids. Germline V lookup: CDR1 LGHNA, CDR2 YSLEER. The CDR3 region is CASSQFQDGVAGEREQFF. The DNA for the CDR3 is TGCGCCAGCAGCCAATTCCAAGACGGGGTAGCGGGAGAACGTGAGCAGTTCTTC.

The gene calls are TRBV7-9 and TRBJ2-1; a weak D match, TRBD2 (6 bases). This CDR3 comprises 12 residues. Germline CDR1 SEHNR, CDR2 FQNEAQ (reference sequence). The CDR3 here is CASGGRYNEQFF. For the CDR3, the DNA is TGTGCATCCGGGGGACGCTACAATGAGCAGTTCTTC.

This clonotype was counted at least ten times. The chain carries TRBV12-3 or TRBV12-4 and TRBJ2-7; D is ambiguous. The V end was cut by 4 bases, the J end by 3 bases, with 4 bases between. There are 11 residues in the CDR3. The CDR3 region has the DNA TGTGCCAGCAGTTACGTCTACGAGCAGTACTTC. This translates into CASSYVYEQYF.

In this sample, this clonotype turned up a few times. The rearrangement joins TRBV3-1 to TRBJ2-3; D might be TRBD2 (5 bases). The CDR3 runs 12 residues. V gave up 4 bases and J gave up 15 bases, with 17 bases separating them. CDR1 is LGHDT and CDR2 is YNNKEL in the germline V gene (reference sequence). The CDR3 DNA reads TGTGCCAGCAGCCGTAGCGCGACCCAGCACTATTTT. Amino acids: CASSRSATQHYF.

The rearrangement joins TRBV28 to TRBJ2-1; D may be TRBD2 (7 bases). The V gene lost 4 bases and the J gene lost 1 base, with 14 bases spanning the gap. Germline CDR1 and CDR2: MDHEN and SYDVKM. The CDR3 consists of 16 residues. The chain's CDR3 is CASSWGGGVSYNEQFF. As DNA, the CDR3 is TGTGCCAGCAGTTGGGGGGGCGGGGTATCCTACAATGAGCAGTTCTTC.

The V gene is TRBV28, the J gene TRBJ2-2, with 11 bases identical to TRBD2. From germline, CDR1 is MDHEN and CDR2 SYDVKM. V lost 1 base, J lost 5 bases, and 6 bases stayed unmatched. The CDR3 is 17 amino acids. CDR3 sequence (DNA): TGTGCCAGCAGTTTATCCATACTAGCGGGAGTAACCGGGGAGCTGTTTTTT. Translated, it gives CASSLSILAGVTGELFF. Supplemented by reference TRBV28 and TRBJ2-2, the full variable domain reads DVKVTQSSRYLVKRTGEKVFLECVQDMDHENMFWYRQDPGLGLRLIYFSYDVKMKEKGDIPEGYSVSREKKERFSLILESASTNQTSMYLCASSLSILAGVTGELFFGEGSRLTVL.

This clonotype was counted ten times or more. The CDR3 loop is CASTFTQGFTYNEQFF. The CDR3 nucleotides are TGTGCCAGCACTTTCACCCAGGGTTTCACCTACAATGAGCAGTTCTTC. This chain uses TRBV12-3 or TRBV12-4 with TRBJ2-1; D might be TRBD1 (5 bases). Deletions cut 7 bases from V and 2 bases from J, with 18 bases between. The CDR3 spans 16 residues.

The table lists this clonotype with a few counts. This chain links TRBV20-1 with TRBJ2-1; 10 bases match TRBD2. After removal of 1 base from V and 10 bases from J, the junction contained 13 bases not matched to a gene. CDR1 DFQATT and CDR2 SNEGSKA come from the germline V gene (reference sequence). The CDR3 is 16 residues long. In nucleotides, the CDR3 is TGCAGTGCTAGAGGTTCGTCTAGCGGGGGTGGGTCCGAGCAGTTCTTC. Amino acids: CSARGSSSGGGSEQFF.

This clonotype appeared a few times. The chain links TRBV5-6 to TRBJ2-7; a possible D gene is TRBD2 (6 bases). Germline CDR1 SGHDT, CDR2 YYEEEE. The CDR3 runs to 13 residues. The CDR3 reads CARSWEDYYEQYV. Here the CDR3 DNA reads TGTGCCAGGAGCTGGGAGGACTACTACGAGCAGTACGTC.

This chain connects TRBV18 to TRBJ2-6; D perhaps matches TRBD1 (6 bases). The CDR3 contains 15 residues. Germline values: CDR1 KGHSH, CDR2 LQKENI. V lost 5 bases to trimming and J lost 1 base, with 9 bases between them. The CDR3 is CASSTQGSGANVLTF. CDR3 DNA sequence: TGTGCCAGCTCAACACAGGGTTCTGGGGCCAACGTCCTGACTTTC.

V gene TRBV6-2 or TRBV6-3 combines with J gene TRBJ2-3; D call uncertain. Germline CDR1 MNHEY, CDR2 SVGEGT. With 0 bases removed from V and 2 bases from J, the gap between germline ends came to 12 bases. The CDR3 spans 16 residues. The CDR3 DNA follows: TGTGCCAGCAGTTACTCGAGTCGTATCCCCACAGATACGCAGTATTTT. Amino acids: CASSYSSRIPTDTQYF.

This clonotype has just a few counts. The chain carries TRBV5-1 and TRBJ2-1, with 7 bases identical to TRBD2. This CDR3 spans 16 amino acids. Germline-derived CDR1 and CDR2 are SGHRS and YFSETQ. V lost 3 bases, J lost 2 bases, and 8 bases stayed unmatched. The CDR3 region is CASSSRTSVTYNEQFF. As DNA, the CDR3 is TGCGCCAGCAGCTCCCGCACTAGCGTCACCTACAATGAGCAGTTCTTC. Filled out from reference TRBV5-1 and TRBJ2-1, the complete variable domain reads KAGVTQTPRYLIKTRGQQVTLSCSPISGHRSVSWYQQTPGQGLQFLFEYFSETQRNKGNFPGRFSGRQFSNSRSEMNVSTLELGDSALYLCASSSRTSVTYNEQFFGPGTRLTVL.

The chain recombines TRBV27 with TRBJ2-3, with 9 bases that match TRBD2. V was clipped by 4 bases and J by 2 bases; unmatched bases: 7. Germline V CDR1 and CDR2: MNHEY, SMNVEV (reference sequence). The CDR3 extends over 16 amino acids. The CDR3 DNA reads as TGTGCCAGCAGTTGGGCGGGAGGGCCGAACACAGATACGCAGTATTTT. This translates into CASSWAGGPNTDTQYF.

This clonotype was observed a handful of times. This chain links TRBV27 with TRBJ2-7; TRBD2 aligns across 7 bases. V lost 5 bases, J lost 2 bases, and 3 bases stayed unmatched. This CDR3 contains 13 residues. Per germline, CDR1 MNHEY and CDR2 SMNVEV (reference sequence). The CDR3 protein is CASSAGLAYEQYF. The CDR3, as DNA: TGTGCCAGCAGTGCCGGACTAGCCTACGAGCAGTACTTC.